Below, 22 T cell receptor beta chains from the same sample are listed, as sequenced in a study of CD8 T cells in ankylosing spondylitis (dated by TCRdb to 2015 to 2018). Libraries came from 5' RACE. TCRdb lists the instrument as Illumina HiSeq 2500. In TCRdb, the public reads were trimmed at Q25 with fastp and aligned with MiXCR, with productive beta chains retained. CDR3 protein duplicates are merged, each entry listing the most common genes and DNA. This sample gives 250,000 or so distinct CDR3 sequences in total; over 15% of them show up just once. Approximately 32% of the sample is held by the ten biggest clonotypes. The sequenced sample consisted of blood, either unsorted or a sorted T cell fraction (not recorded which). Receptors were obtained from a male donor with ankylosing spondylitis or in good health (not recorded which).

The chain couples TRBV4-1 to TRBJ2-7, with a possible D match to TRBD2 (5 bases). Germline V gives CDR1 MGHRA, CDR2 YSYEKL. The ends were cut back, 0 bases at V and 0 bases at J, with 9 bases in the middle. This CDR3 region has 15 residues. The CDR3 sequence is CASSQDWTVSYEQYF. The CDR3, as DNA: TGCGCCAGCAGCCAAGACTGGACTGTCTCCTACGAGCAGTACTTC.

This clonotype was seen a handful of times. This sequence joins TRBV29-1 and TRBJ2-5; D assignment may be TRBD1 or TRBD2 (5 bases each). Germline-derived CDR1 and CDR2 are SQVTM and ANQGSEA. The CDR3 is made up of 15 amino acids. The ends were cut back, 1 base at V and 2 bases at J, with 14 bases in the middle. CDR3 protein: CSVEGGWTSQETQYF. Here the CDR3 DNA reads TGCAGCGTTGAAGGGGGGTGGACGTCGCAAGAGACCCAGTACTTC.

The sample holds a few counts of this clonotype. The V gene is TRBV2, the J gene TRBJ2-5, with 8 nucleotides matching TRBD1. CDR1 is SNHLY and CDR2 is FYNNEI in the germline V gene. V shed 6 bases and J 3 bases; nucleotides not matched to a gene: 9. This CDR3 is built from 15 residues. CDR3 bases: TGTGCCAGCAGAACAGGACAGGGAGAGGAAGAGACCCAGTACTTC. It translates to CASRTGQGEEETQYF.

This clonotype showed up many times. This chain joins TRBV4-3 and TRBJ2-7; tentative D call: TRBD1 (5 bases). The CDR3 runs to 14 residues. Germline assignment: CDR1 LGHNA and CDR2 YSLEER. Trimming shortened V by 4 bases and J by 4 bases, and 14 bases separated the two germline ends. The CDR3: CASSPTVTVYEQYF. The CDR3 bases are TGCGCCAGCAGCCCGACAGTCACGGTTTACGAGCAGTACTTC.

V usage is TRBV27 and J usage is TRBJ2-1; D may be TRBD1 or TRBD2 (5 bases each). CDR3 length: 14 residues. The V end lost 5 bases, the J end lost 6 bases, and 14 bases lay between the germline ends. Germline values: CDR1 MNHEY, CDR2 SMNVEV (reference sequence). The CDR3 region has the DNA TGTGCCAGCAGTCTGAGGGGCAGTTTCAATGAGCAGTTCTTC. Encoded protein: CASSLRGSFNEQFF.

The chain employs TRBV6-1 and TRBJ2-1, with 7 nucleotides matching TRBD2. The V gene's germline CDR1 is MNHNS and CDR2 SASEGT. The junction had 11 bases not matched to a gene; V was cut back by 3 bases and J by 9 bases. The CDR3 is made up of 15 amino acids. The CDR3 protein is CASSDPREGVLEQFF. As DNA, the CDR3 is TGTGCCAGCAGTGACCCTAGGGAGGGAGTTCTTGAGCAGTTCTTC.

By sample fraction, this clonotype is medium-sized. This CDR3 is CSVAGINSFEAFF. DNA for the CDR3: TGCAGCGTTGCAGGGATAAATAGTTTTGAAGCTTTCTTT. This rearrangement joins TRBV29-1 to TRBJ1-1; D may be TRBD1 (5 bases). Germline loops: CDR1 SQVTM, CDR2 ANQGSEA. The V and J ends lost 4 bases and 7 bases respectively, with 16 bases between them. CDR3 length: 13 residues. The full variable domain, in which reference TRBV29-1 and TRBJ1-1 provide the parts outside the CDR3, is SAVISQKPSRDICQRGTSLTIQCQVDSQVTMMFWYRQQPGQSLTLIATANQGSEATYESGFVIDKFPISRPNLTFSTLTVSNMSPEDSSIYLCSVAGINSFEAFFGQGTRLTVV.

The chain joins TRBV13 to TRBJ2-3; 8 nucleotides line up with TRBD2. This CDR3 has 15 residues. In germline, CDR1 is PRHDT, CDR2 FYEKMQ (reference sequence). The J segment lost 0 bases and the V segment lost 3 bases, leaving 2 bases of the junction unmatched. In DNA form, the CDR3 reads TGTGCCAGCAGCTTCGGGAGGGGGAGCACAGATACGCAGTATTTT. Translation gives CASSFGRGSTDTQYF.

The chain uses TRBV13 and TRBJ2-5; D perhaps matches TRBD2 (6 bases). Trimming pared 4 bases from V and 0 bases from J, leaving 21 bases between. Per the germline V gene, CDR1 is PRHDT and CDR2 is FYEKMQ (reference sequence). There are 18 residues in the CDR3. CDR3: CASSSPGYGGANQETQYF. CDR3 DNA: TGTGCCAGCAGCTCCCCAGGCTACGGCGGGGCAAACCAAGAGACCCAGTACTTC.

The CDR3 sequence: CASSPKWYQGAQFF. The CDR3 DNA sequence: TGTGCCAGCAGCCCAAAGTGGTACCAGGGGGCTCAGTTCTTC. This rearrangement joins TRBV7-9 to TRBJ2-1; the match to TRBD1 covers 8 bases. The CDR3 sequence is 14 residues long. Germline values: CDR1 SEHNR, CDR2 FQNEAQ (reference sequence). With V trimmed by 5 bases and J by 13 bases, 13 bases remained unmatched. Using reference TRBV7-9 and TRBJ2-1 for the parts outside the CDR3, the full variable domain is DTGVSQNPRHKITKRGQNVTFRCDPISEHNRLYWYRQTLGQGPEFLTYFQNEAQLEKSRLLSDRFSAERPKGSFSTLEIQRTEQGDSAMYLCASSPKWYQGAQFFGPGTRLTVL.

The gene calls are TRBV20-1 and TRBJ2-1; 8 bases are a match to TRBD2. This CDR3 has 17 amino acids. In germline, CDR1 is DFQATT, CDR2 SNEGSKA (reference sequence). V lost 0 bases and J lost 2; bases outside the gene matches: 9. The CDR3 loop is CSARDTSGGLAYNEQFF. The DNA of the CDR3 is TGCAGTGCTAGAGATACATCGGGAGGGCTCGCCTACAATGAGCAGTTCTTC.

This clonotype was recorded at least ten times. The V and J genes are TRBV6-5 and TRBJ2-2; no definite D call. The ends were cut back, 0 bases at V and 5 bases at J, with 4 bases in the middle. The CDR3 covers 13 residues. The germline gives CDR1 MNHEY, CDR2 SVGAGI. The CDR3 sequence is CASSYSGTGELFF. The CDR3 coding sequence is TGTGCCAGCAGTTACTCGGGTACCGGGGAGCTGTTTTTT.

The genes are TRBV19 and TRBJ2-1; the D is unclear. Trimming cost V 5 bases and J 5 bases, with 10 bases left between them. The CDR3 is made up of 13 amino acids. From germline, CDR1 is LNHDA and CDR2 SQIVND (reference sequence). The CDR3 is CASSADKNNEQFF. The CDR3 DNA follows: TGTGCCAGTAGTGCAGACAAGAACAATGAGCAGTTCTTC.

A few counts support this clonotype. The rearrangement links TRBV12-3 or TRBV12-4 to TRBJ2-4; 10 positions match TRBD2. This CDR3 spans 14 amino acids. V trimming: 5 bases; J trimming: 8 bases; junction bases outside the gene matches: 6. The CDR3 is CASSNPSGRDIQYF. The CDR3 region has the DNA TGTGCCAGCAGTAATCCTAGCGGGAGAGACATTCAGTACTTC.

There are many counts of this clonotype. This chain connects TRBV5-1 to TRBJ2-1, with TRBD2 matching over 8 bases. Trimming at V came to 3 bases and at J to 10 bases, leaving 12 bases not matched to a gene. The CDR3 length is 15 residues. The germline CDR1 and CDR2 sequences are SGHRS and YFSETQ. CDR3 region: CASSSEKAGVGEQFF. The CDR3 DNA is TGCGCCAGCAGCTCCGAAAAAGCGGGAGTGGGGGAGCAGTTCTTC. The full variable domain, its missing parts supplied by reference TRBV5-1 and TRBJ2-1, is KAGVTQTPRYLIKTRGQQVTLSCSPISGHRSVSWYQQTPGQGLQFLFEYFSETQRNKGNFPGRFSGRQFSNSRSEMNVSTLELGDSALYLCASSSEKAGVGEQFFGPGTRLTVL.

J is TRBJ2-1 and V is TRBV7-8, with 11 bases matching TRBD1. Per the germline V gene, CDR1 is SGHVS and CDR2 is FQNEAQ. J gave up 3 bases and V 5 bases, and 0 bases lay outside the gene matches. The CDR3 spans 14 residues. CDR3 amino acids: CASSGTGGYNEQFF. Written as DNA, the CDR3 is TGTGCCAGCAGCGGGACAGGGGGCTACAATGAGCAGTTCTTC.

This clonotype was detected only a few times. CDR3 bases: TGTGCCAGCAGCAAAACCCTTTTAAGCGCGGAGACCCAGTACTTC. This gives the protein CASSKTLLSAETQYF. The chain has TRBV21-1 and TRBJ2-5. TRBV21-1 is a listed pseudogene. The CDR3 extends over 15 amino acids.

The V and J genes are TRBV7-9 and TRBJ2-2; D is undetermined. The V end was cut by 4 bases, the J end by 7 bases, with 19 bases between. The CDR3 loop spans 16 amino acids. Germline V gives CDR1 SEHNR, CDR2 FQNEAQ (reference sequence). CDR3 bases: TGTGCCAGCAGCTCCCCTCGAGTTTCTAATGGCGGGGAGCTGTTTTTT. Translating it yields CASSSPRVSNGGELFF.

This rearrangement joins TRBV5-1 to TRBJ2-1, with D unresolved. Germline V lookup: CDR1 SGHRS, CDR2 YFSETQ. V shed 2 bases and J shed 9 bases, with 9 bases lying between them. This CDR3 is 12 amino acids long. The CDR3 region has the DNA TGCGCCAGCAGCTTTGATCGAGGTGAGCAGTTCTTC. This sequence encodes CASSFDRGEQFF. Full variable domain (missing parts from reference TRBV5-1 and TRBJ2-1): KAGVTQTPRYLIKTRGQQVTLSCSPISGHRSVSWYQQTPGQGLQFLFEYFSETQRNKGNFPGRFSGRQFSNSRSEMNVSTLELGDSALYLCASSFDRGEQFFGPGTRLTVL.

V is TRBV6-2 or TRBV6-3 and J is TRBJ2-3, with a weak D call TRBD2 (5 bases). The V end was cut by 1 base, the J end by 13 bases, with 15 bases between. Germline CDR1 reads MNHEY; CDR2 reads SVGEGT. This CDR3 contains 13 residues. As DNA, the CDR3 is TGTGCCAGCAGTTACTGGCCTAGCAGACCGGAGTATTTT. This translates into CASSYWPSRPEYF.

A few counts support this clonotype. The rearrangement links TRBV6-4 to TRBJ1-2; D ambiguous. Germline loops: CDR1 MRHNA, CDR2 SNTAGT. V shed 0 bases and J shed 6 bases, with 11 bases lying between them. The CDR3 has 14 amino acids. CDR3 nucleotide sequence: TGTGCCAGCAGTGACTCAGACAACACGGATGGCTACACCTTC. Encoded protein: CASSDSDNTDGYTF.

This clonotype occurred many times. The rearrangement joins TRBV29-1 to TRBJ2-5, with TRBD2 matching 10 bases. The length of the CDR3 is 17 residues. With V trimmed by 0 bases and J by 1 base, 8 bases remained unmatched. Per the germline V gene, CDR1 is SQVTM and CDR2 is ANQGSEA. The CDR3 is CSVEDLPSGRLQETQYF. The DNA of the CDR3 is TGCAGCGTTGAAGATCTGCCTAGCGGGAGACTCCAAGAGACCCAGTACTTC.